The 8 T cell receptor beta chains below come from one sample, sequenced in a study of T cells in Graves' hyperthyroidism and ophthalmopathy. Amplification of TCR beta CDR3 regions was performed using RNA transcripts as template. Primed by the HTBI set, a first-round RT-PCR was run on the TCR CDR3. TCRdb fed the multiplex PCR reads into MiXCR, producing one record per CDR3 protein. The top ten hold around 4% of the sample, which has roughly 560,000 distinct CDR3 sequences, about 15% seen once. What was sequenced was blood. These receptors were obtained from a woman in her forties with Graves' ophthalmopathy.

The rearrangement uses TRBV6-1 and TRBJ1-2; TRBD1 is a possible D gene (5 bases). The CDR3 consists of 12 residues. V dropped 6 bases and J dropped 10 bases, with 15 bases sitting between them. In germline, CDR1 is MNHNS, CDR2 SASEGT. CDR3 loop: CASSQRGNLYTF. The CDR3 DNA reads as TGTGCCAGCAGCCAAAGGGGAAACCTCTACACCTTC.

V usage is TRBV11-1 and J usage is TRBJ2-7; TRBD1 matches 12 bases. The trim removed 2 bases at V and 5 bases at J, leaving 7 bases unmatched. Germline V gene data show CDR1 as SGHAT and CDR2 as FQDESV (reference sequence). The CDR3 is made up of 16 amino acids. This chain's CDR3 is CASSLLSGQGADEQYF. The CDR3 DNA sequence: TGTGCCAGCAGCTTATTATCGGGACAGGGGGCGGACGAGCAGTACTTC. The full variable domain, with the rest looked up from reference TRBV11-1 and TRBJ2-7, is EAEVAQSPRYKITEKSQAVAFWCDPISGHATLYWYRQILGQGPELLVQFQDESVVDDSQLPKDRFSAERLKGVDSTLKIQPAELGDSAMYLCASSLLSGQGADEQYFGPGTRLTVT.

This clonotype has a count of ten or more. V gene TRBV3-1 combines with J gene TRBJ2-5; no reliable D call. V was shortened by 4 bases and J by 5 bases, with 8 bases between the two germline ends. CDR1 and CDR2 (germline): LGHDT, YNNKEL (reference sequence). The CDR3 has 12 amino acids. CDR3 residues: CASSLRMETQYF. The CDR3 DNA follows: TGTGCCAGCAGCCTGCGGATGGAGACCCAGTACTTC.

There are many counts of this clonotype. The rearrangement uses TRBV19 and TRBJ2-7, with D possibly being TRBD2 (6 bases). CDR1 and CDR2 (germline): LNHDA, SQIVND (reference sequence). The CDR3 is 15 amino acids. Trimming stripped 6 bases from V and 3 bases from J, with 18 bases between. The CDR3 sequence: CASRRPGGSSYEQYF. The CDR3 nucleotides are TGTGCCAGTAGAAGGCCCGGGGGTAGCAGCTACGAGCAGTACTTC.

This clonotype came up a few times. This sequence joins TRBV7-9 and TRBJ1-2; TRBD1 is a possible D gene (6 bases). CDR1 is SEHNR, CDR2 FQNEAQ, per germline (reference sequence). The CDR3 consists of 15 residues. V was clipped by 5 bases and J by 8 bases, with 21 bases between them. The CDR3 loop reads CASSKDSNSFYGYTF. The CDR3 region has the DNA TGTGCCAGCAGCAAGGACAGTAATAGTTTCTACGGCTACACCTTC.

This clonotype was observed at least ten times. The V call is TRBV28, the J call TRBJ2-6; D perhaps matches TRBD2 (6 bases). Trimming shortened V by 1 base and J by 2 bases, and 9 bases separated the two germline ends. The CDR3 has 16 residues. Germline V gene lookup returns CDR1 MDHEN and CDR2 SYDVKM. In DNA form, the CDR3 reads TGTGCCAGCAGTTTATATCCGGGGGCTGGGGCCAACGTCCTGACTTTC. This codes for CASSLYPGAGANVLTF.

This clonotype was seen many times. The genes are TRBV2 and TRBJ1-1; D ambiguous. The length of the CDR3 is 12 residues. Per the germline V gene, CDR1 is SNHLY and CDR2 is FYNNEI. The germline V and J ends were trimmed by 10 bases and 4 bases, with 13 bases remaining between them. For the CDR3, the DNA is TGTGCCACCGTAAATTACGGCACTGAAGCTTTCTTT. Its translation: CATVNYGTEAFF.

This rearrangement joins TRBV24-1 to TRBJ2-2; D remains ambiguous. V lost 6 bases and J lost 5, with 9 bases in between. This CDR3 is 13 amino acids long. Germline CDR1 and CDR2: KGHDR and SFDVKD. CDR3 amino acids: CATSKLWTGELFF. The DNA of the CDR3 is TGTGCCACCAGTAAACTCTGGACCGGGGAGCTGTTTTTT.